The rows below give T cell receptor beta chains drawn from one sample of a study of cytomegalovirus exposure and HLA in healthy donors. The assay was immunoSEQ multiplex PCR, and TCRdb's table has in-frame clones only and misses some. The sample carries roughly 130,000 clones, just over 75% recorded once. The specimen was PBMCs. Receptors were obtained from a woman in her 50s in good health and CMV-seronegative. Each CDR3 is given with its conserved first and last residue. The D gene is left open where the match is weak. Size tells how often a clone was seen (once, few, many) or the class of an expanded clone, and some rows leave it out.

CDR3aa: CASSHAGQEYYGYTF
CDR3nt: TGCGCCAGCAGCCACGCGGGACAGGAGTACTATGGCTACACCTTC
abundance: .
j_gene: TRBJ1-2
d_gene: TRBD1
v_gene: TRBV5-1

CDR3aa: CASLTSREDIQYF
CDR3nt: TGTGCCAGCCTTACGTCCAGGGAGGACATTCAGTACTTC
abundance: .
j_gene: TRBJ2-4
d_gene: .
v_gene: TRBV2

CDR3aa: CASSLGRTGGRGETQYF
CDR3nt: TGTGCCAGCAGCTTGGGACGGACAGGGGGCCGTGGGGAGACCCAGTACTTC
abundance: .
j_gene: TRBJ2-5
d_gene: TRBD1
v_gene: TRBV5-6

CDR3aa: CASSLGAPSFNEQYF
CDR3nt: TGTGCCAGCAGCCTGGGCGCGCCTAGCTTCAACGAGCAGTACTTC
abundance: .
j_gene: TRBJ2-7
d_gene: .
v_gene: TRBV14

CDR3aa: CASSEALDRVTYEQYF
CDR3nt: TGTGCCAGCAGTGAAGCGCTGGACAGGGTTACCTACGAGCAGTACTTC
abundance: .
j_gene: TRBJ2-7
d_gene: TRBD1
v_gene: TRBV2

CDR3aa: CASTDRVSNTEAFF
CDR3nt: TGTGCCAGCACCGACAGGGTTTCGAACACTGAAGCTTTCTTT
abundance: .
j_gene: TRBJ1-1
d_gene: TRBD1
v_gene: TRBV6-6

CDR3aa: CASSGSGRVLRETQYF
CDR3nt: TGTGCCAGCAGTGGCTCGGGAAGGGTCCTAAGAGAGACCCAGTACTTC
abundance: .
j_gene: TRBJ2-5
d_gene: .
v_gene: TRBV6-1

CDR3aa: CASSNNRGPAYGYTF
CDR3nt: TGTGCCAGTAGTAACAACAGGGGGCCGGCCTATGGCTACACCTTC
abundance: .
j_gene: TRBJ1-2
d_gene: TRBD1
v_gene: TRBV19

CDR3aa: CASSYSRGQGQETQYF
CDR3nt: TGTGCCAGCAGTTACTCGAGGGGACAGGGGCAAGAGACCCAGTACTTC
abundance: .
j_gene: TRBJ2-5
d_gene: TRBD1
v_gene: TRBV6-5

CDR3aa: CASSGTGTQETQYF
CDR3nt: TGTGCCAGCAGCGGAACCGGGACTCAAGAGACCCAGTACTTC
abundance: few
j_gene: TRBJ2-5
d_gene: .
v_gene: TRBV6-5

CDR3aa: CASSLRQGRKGEQYF
CDR3nt: TGTGCCAGCAGTCTAAGACAGGGACGAAAGGGGGAGCAGTACTTC
abundance: .
j_gene: TRBJ2-7
d_gene: TRBD1
v_gene: TRBV27

CDR3aa: CASSQDSSEETQYF
CDR3nt: TGCGCCAGCAGCCAAGATTCTAGCGAAGAGACCCAGTACTTC
abundance: .
j_gene: TRBJ2-5
d_gene: .
v_gene: TRBV4-3

CDR3aa: CASSRGTRGTYEQFF
CDR3nt: TGTGCCAGCAGTCGCGGGACTAGAGGCACGTATGAGCAGTTCTTC
abundance: .
j_gene: TRBJ2-1
d_gene: TRBD2
v_gene: TRBV6-5

CDR3aa: CASSPVSRSGGYTF
CDR3nt: TGTGCCAGCAGCCCGGTTTCGAGGTCGGGTGGCTACACCTTC
abundance: once
j_gene: TRBJ1-2
d_gene: .
v_gene: TRBV5-8

CDR3aa: CATSGPTGDDTEAFF
CDR3nt: TGTGCCACCAGCGGACCGACAGGGGACGACACTGAAGCTTTCTTT
abundance: few
j_gene: TRBJ1-1
d_gene: TRBD1
v_gene: TRBV15

CDR3aa: CASSPSGLAWTYEQYF
CDR3nt: TGTGCCAGCAGCCCGTCGGGGCTAGCGTGGACCTACGAGCAGTACTTC
abundance: .
j_gene: TRBJ2-7
d_gene: .
v_gene: TRBV7-8

CDR3aa: CASSQAGTYNEQFF
CDR3nt: TGCGCCAGCAGCCAAGCGGGTACCTACAATGAGCAGTTCTTC
abundance: .
j_gene: TRBJ2-1
d_gene: .
v_gene: TRBV4-3

CDR3aa: CASSLDRGTYNEQFF
CDR3nt: TGTGCTAGCAGCTTAGACCGCGGGACCTACAATGAGCAGTTCTTC
abundance: .
j_gene: TRBJ2-1
d_gene: .
v_gene: TRBV7-7

CDR3aa: CASSLGTSGMPYNEQFF
CDR3nt: TGTGCCAGCAGCTTAGGGACTAGCGGGATGCCCTACAATGAGCAGTTCTTC
abundance: few
j_gene: TRBJ2-1
d_gene: TRBD2
v_gene: TRBV7-8

CDR3aa: CATSRGQNTGELFF
CDR3nt: TGTGCCACCAGCAGGGGACAGAACACCGGGGAGCTGTTTTTT
abundance: .
j_gene: TRBJ2-2
d_gene: .
v_gene: TRBV15

CDR3aa: CASSLGAITYNEQFF
CDR3nt: TGCGCCAGCAGCTTGGGAGCGATTACCTACAATGAGCAGTTCTTC
abundance: .
j_gene: TRBJ2-1
d_gene: .
v_gene: TRBV5-1

CDR3aa: CASSGDRGLYGYTF
CDR3nt: TGTGCCAGCAGCGGGGACAGGGGCCTCTATGGCTACACCTTC
abundance: .
j_gene: TRBJ1-2
d_gene: TRBD1
v_gene: TRBV5-6

CDR3aa: CASSSVPGTGADGYTF
CDR3nt: TGCGCCAGCAGCTCCGTACCCGGGACAGGGGCGGATGGCTACACCTTC
abundance: .
j_gene: TRBJ1-2
d_gene: TRBD1
v_gene: TRBV5-1

CDR3aa: CASSLGPQGSGYTF
CDR3nt: TGTGCCAGCAGCTTAGGCCCCCAGGGGTCCGGCTACACCTTC
abundance: few
j_gene: TRBJ1-2
d_gene: .
v_gene: TRBV7-2

CDR3aa: CASRNNLVGDYGYTF
CDR3nt: TGTGCCAGCAGAAACAACCTGGTGGGAGACTATGGCTACACCTTC
abundance: .
j_gene: TRBJ1-2
d_gene: .
v_gene: TRBV6-5

CDR3aa: CAWSGQQNTEAFF
CDR3nt: TGTGCCTGGAGTGGTCAACAGAACACTGAAGCTTTCTTT
abundance: .
j_gene: TRBJ1-1
d_gene: .
v_gene: TRBV30

CDR3aa: CASSLETTYEQYF
CDR3nt: TGCGCCAGCAGCTTGGAAACAACCTACGAGCAGTACTTC
abundance: .
j_gene: TRBJ2-7
d_gene: .
v_gene: TRBV5-1

CDR3aa: CASSHVIAGVGTQYF
CDR3nt: TGCGCCAGCAGCCATGTTATAGCGGGAGTCGGGACCCAGTACTTC
abundance: .
j_gene: TRBJ2-5
d_gene: TRBD2
v_gene: TRBV4-1

CDR3aa: CATSSVLGGSNVLTF
CDR3nt: TGTGCCACCAGCAGCGTCCTAGGCGGATCCAACGTCCTGACTTTC
abundance: .
j_gene: TRBJ2-6
d_gene: .
v_gene: TRBV15

CDR3aa: CASSGITGGNTIYF
CDR3nt: TGTGCCAGCAGTGGTATAACAGGGGGAAACACCATATATTTT
abundance: .
j_gene: TRBJ1-3
d_gene: .
v_gene: TRBV25-1